The rows below give T cell receptor beta chains drawn from one sample of a study of blood T cell repertoires in COVID-19. Repertoires were generated with immunoSEQ multiplex PCR, while TCRdb's copy carries only in-frame clones and drops some. The data show some 280,000 clones, around nine tenths seen once. The sample comprised peripheral blood. The receptors were sampled from a woman aged 60-75 years with acute or convalescent COVID-19. CDR3s include the opening cysteine and the closing phenylalanine or tryptophan. A D gene is named only where the DNA matches it firmly. A clone size is listed for some rows: how often the clone was seen (once, few, many), or a class if it is expanded.

TRBD2 | TRBJ2-1 | TRBV10-2 | 17 | once | TGCGCCAGCACTCCACTAGCGGGGGGGATATCCTACAATGAGCAGTTCTTC | CASTPLAGGISYNEQFF
TRBD2 | TRBJ2-1 | TRBV27 | 15 | . | TGTGCCAGCAGTCTCTTAGCGGGAGGGTCCAATGAGCAGTTCTTC | CASSLLAGGSNEQFF
TRBD1 | TRBJ1-3 | TRBV9 | 17 | . | TGTGCCAGCAGCGTAGCGGCAGGGGGCCTATCTGGAAACACCATATATTTT | CASSVAAGGLSGNTIYF
. | TRBJ2-7 | TRBV5-6 | 13 | . | TGTGCCAGCAGCCTCCTACAGGGTTACGAGCAGTACTTC | CASSLLQGYEQYF
. | TRBJ2-5 | TRBV2 | 14 | . | TGTGCCAGCAGTGGCAGGGCCGCCCAAGAGACCCAGTACTTC | CASSGRAAQETQYF
. | TRBJ2-6 | TRBV28 | 17 | . | TGTGCCAGCAAGGGGGGACAGCCTCCCTCTGGGGCCAACGTCCTGACTTTC | CASKGGQPPSGANVLTF
TRBD1 | TRBJ2-3 | TRBV7-2 | 13 | . | TGTGCCAGCAGCTTAGAGGGGGCGTATACGCAGTATTTT | CASSLEGAYTQYF
. | TRBJ1-6 | TRBV7-8 | 17 | . | TGTGCCAGCAGCTTACGTGGTATAGGCAGGGTTGATTCACCCCTCCACTTT | CASSLRGIGRVDSPLHF
. | TRBJ1-5 | TRBV6-5 | 13 | . | TGTGCCAGCATGTTAGGGGGAAATCAGCCCCAGCATTTT | CASMLGGNQPQHF
. | TRBJ1-4 | TRBV7-2 | 14 | . | TGTGCCAGCCTAGAACCCCGGCAGCCTGAAAAACTGTTTTTT | CASLEPRQPEKLFF
TRBD1 | TRBJ2-1 | TRBV19 | 16 | . | TGTGCCAGTAGTCAAACAGGGGGCATAGGGAACAATGAGCAGTTCTTC | CASSQTGGIGNNEQFF
. | TRBJ2-7 | TRBV7-2 | 13 | . | TGTGCCAGCTGCCGGGACTCAGCCTACGAGCAGTACTTC | CASCRDSAYEQYF
. | TRBJ1-6 | TRBV28 | 14 | . | TGTGCCAGCGGGCAGGGACTTTCTAATTCACCCCTCCACTTT | CASGQGLSNSPLHF
. | TRBJ2-3 | TRBV4-1 | 14 | . | TGCGCCAGCAGCCACCTTGGGGGGAGGGATACGCAGTATTTT | CASSHLGGRDTQYF
. | TRBJ1-2 | TRBV6-1 | 15 | . | TGTGCCAGCAGTGAAGGCGGGAGCCCTAACTATGGCTACACCTTC | CASSEGGSPNYGYTF
TRBD2 | TRBJ2-7 | TRBV29-1 | 15 | . | TGCAGCGTTGCCCTGGGACTAGCGTCGGCCTACGAGCAGTACTTC | CSVALGLASAYEQYF
TRBD1 | TRBJ2-4 | TRBV11-2 | 16 | . | TGTGCCAGCAGCCCAGGGGACAGGTTAGCCAAAAACATTCAGTACTTC | CASSPGDRLAKNIQYF
. | TRBJ1-5 | TRBV9 | 15 | . | TGTGCCAGCAGCGAAGAGGGGAGGAGGGGTCAGCCCCAGCATTTT | CASSEEGRRGQPQHF
. | TRBJ1-1 | TRBV6-2/TRBV6-3 | 14 | . | TGTGCCAGCAGTTACTGGGGCAGGGTGGGCGAAGCTTTCTTT | CASSYWGRVGEAFF
. | TRBJ1-3 | TRBV2 | 14 | . | TGTGCCAGCAGGGGAGGGCTCTCTGGAAACACCATATATTTT | CASRGGLSGNTIYF
. | TRBJ2-2 | TRBV7-9 | 14 | . | TGTGCCAGCAGCTTAGTTCCCAGTACCGGGGAGCTGTTTTTT | CASSLVPSTGELFF
. | TRBJ1-5 | TRBV6-5 | 15 | few | TGTGCCAGCAAAAAGGGGGGGCAGGGCGGTCAGCCCCAGCATTTT | CASKKGGQGGQPQHF
. | TRBJ2-5 | TRBV29-1 | 13 | . | TGCAGCGTCGCGGGACAGAGAAGGGAGACCCAGTACTTC | CSVAGQRRETQYF
. | TRBJ2-7 | TRBV6-5 | 15 | . | TGTGCCAGCAGTTACGATAGTACAGCCTTCTACGAGCAGTACTTC | CASSYDSTAFYEQYF
. | TRBJ1-1 | TRBV3-1/TRBV3-2 | 17 | once | TGTGCCAGCAGCCCCTCGAAAGGGGTAGATTGGGACACTGAAGCTTTCTTT | CASSPSKGVDWDTEAFF
TRBD2 | TRBJ2-5 | TRBV6-5 | 15 | once | TGTGCCAGCAGTTACTCGAGCGGGGGGCTGGAGACCCAGTACTTC | CASSYSSGGLETQYF
TRBD1 | TRBJ2-5 | TRBV29-1 | 12 | . | TGCAGCGTCTTGGACAGGGCAGAGACCCAGTACTTC | CSVLDRAETQYF
TRBD2 | TRBJ2-1 | TRBV2 | 16 | . | TGTGCCAGCAGTTGGGGACTAGCGGGGGGATCCAATGAGCAGTTCTTC | CASSWGLAGGSNEQFF
TRBD2 | TRBJ2-7 | TRBV7-2 | 16 | . | TGTGCCAGCAGCTTAACTAGCGGGAGAGTCGCCTACGAGCAGTACTTC | CASSLTSGRVAYEQYF
TRBD1 | TRBJ2-7 | TRBV4-3 | 15 | few | TGCGCCAGCAGCCAAGAGACAGGGGGGTCCTACGAGCAGTACTTC | CASSQETGGSYEQYF
TRBD2 | TRBJ2-3 | TRBV9 | 13 | few | TGTGCCAGCAGTACTAGCGGCACAGATACGCAGTATTTT | CASSTSGTDTQYF
TRBD1 | TRBJ1-2 | TRBV5-4 | 14 | few | TGTGCCAGCAGCTTGGAAACAGGGGGCGAAGGCTACACCTTC | CASSLETGGEGYTF
. | TRBJ1-1 | TRBV2 | 13 | . | TGTGCCAGCAGTGGACGGAGGAACACTGAAGCTTTCTTT | CASSGRRNTEAFF
TRBD1 | TRBJ1-5 | TRBV9 | 14 | . | TGTGCCAGCAGCGTAGGGGGACAGGGATCGCCCCAGCATTTT | CASSVGGQGSPQHF
TRBD2 | TRBJ2-2 | TRBV4-1 | 16 | . | TGCGCCAGCAGCCGACTACTAGCGGGAGTCGCCGGGGAGCTGTTTTTT | CASSRLLAGVAGELFF
. | TRBJ1-1 | TRBV7-3 | 13 | . | TGTGCCAGCAGCTTAACAGGGGTCACTGAAGCTTTCTTT | CASSLTGVTEAFF
TRBD2 | TRBJ2-1 | TRBV7-9 | 17 | . | TGTGCCAGCAGCTTTGCGTTTTCGGGACTAGCTATCAATGAGCAGTTCTTC | CASSFAFSGLAINEQFF
. | TRBJ1-1 | TRBV15 | 13 | . | TGTGCCACCAGTCAGAGGACGGCAGGCGGGGCTTTCTTT | CATSQRTAGGAFF
. | TRBJ2-7 | TRBV4-2 | 13 | . | TGTGCCAGCAGCCAAGCCCGCAGCTACGAGCAGTACTTC | CASSQARSYEQYF
. | TRBJ2-6 | TRBV7-8 | 16 | . | TGTGCCAGCAGCTTAGTGCTACTCTCTGGGGCCAACGTCCTGACTTTC | CASSLVLLSGANVLTF
TRBD2 | TRBJ2-7 | TRBV7-2 | 15 | . | TGTGCCAGCAGCCTCGGGACTAGCGGGGTCTACGAGCAGTACTTC | CASSLGTSGVYEQYF
. | TRBJ1-1 | TRBV20-1 | 10 | . | TGCAGTGAAGGGGGTCCTGAAGCTTTCTTT | CSEGGPEAFF
TRBD1 | TRBJ1-3 | TRBV9 | 16 | . | TGTGCCAGCAGCGTAGGGGACAGGGCTACTGGAAACACCATATATTTT | CASSVGDRATGNTIYF
TRBD2 | TRBJ2-1 | TRBV28 | 19 | . | TGTGCCAGCAGTTACGGGCTAGCGGGAGTCCCCGGACCCTACAATGAGCAGTTCTTC | CASSYGLAGVPGPYNEQFF
TRBD1 | TRBJ1-5 | TRBV5-1 | 14 | . | TGCGCCACCAAGGGACAGGGCGACAATCAGCCCCAGCATTTT | CATKGQGDNQPQHF
. | TRBJ2-1 | TRBV24-1 | 15 | . | TGTGCCACCAGTGACCGAAAGGCCAGCGGCAATGAGCAGTTCTTC | CATSDRKASGNEQFF
. | TRBJ1-1 | TRBV4-2 | 14 | . | TGTGCCAGCAGCCCCCCGTTAGAGAACACTGAAGCTTTCTTT | CASSPPLENTEAFF
. | TRBJ2-2 | TRBV4-3 | 14 | once | TGCGCCAGCAGGCAAACAGGGAACACCGGGGAGCTGTTTTTT | CASRQTGNTGELFF
TRBD1 | TRBJ1-1 | TRBV9 | 15 | . | TGTGCCAGCAGCACAAACGGACAGGGCTTACCCGGGGCTTTCTTT | CASSTNGQGLPGAFF
TRBD2 | TRBJ2-1 | TRBV6-5 | 15 | . | TGTGCCAGCAGTCAGTGGCCAGCGGGAGGGGGTGAGCAGTTCTTC | CASSQWPAGGGEQFF